The 4 T cell receptor beta chains in this list originate from one sample, sequenced in a study of regulatory T cells in long-lasting Graves disease (dated by TCRdb to the early 2020s). According to the study, the label for this sample's time point signals: newly diagnosed GD, antithyroid drugs for less than 3 months. RNA was extracted from PBMCs in TRIzol for both TCR sequencing and RNA sequencing. Library construction relied on multiplex PCR. Reads for this sample came from an Illumina HiSeq 4000. TCR beta libraries were built with iRepertoire HTBI primers and Arm-PCR amplification of CDR3 regions. TCRdb ran its own pipeline on the public reads, namely fastp trimming at Q25 and MiXCR clone calling, and kept in-frame beta chains. Every CDR3 protein is listed once, alongside the most common genes and DNA of its rows. The sample table contains 390,000 or so distinct CDR3 sequences; only one count was recorded for about 11% of them. Clones ranked in the top ten supply over 15% of the sample.

The sample was also reused in another study, on T cells in Graves' hyperthyroidism and ophthalmopathy.

Material: peripheral blood mononuclear cells (PBMCs), obtained at new diagnosis, from a patient treated with antithyroid drugs. The receptors stem from a woman aged 18-29 years with Graves disease. Donor details come from another sample of the same person, matched by shared clones.

This clonotype was seen only a few times. The rearrangement links TRBV12-3 or TRBV12-4 to TRBJ2-3, with TRBD2 identical over 9 bases. Losses at the gene ends were 6 bases for V and 4 bases for J; bases not matched to a gene: 11. The CDR3 spans 16 residues. The CDR3 sequence: CASRPKSAGGPDTQYF. The DNA of the CDR3 is TGTGCCAGCAGACCTAAATCGGCGGGAGGGCCAGATACGCAGTATTTT.

The table lists this clonotype with many counts. CDR3 sequence: CAISGGLNEKLFF. The CDR3 DNA reads TGTGCCATCAGTGGAGGCCTTAATGAAAAACTGTTTTTT. This chain connects TRBV10-3 to TRBJ1-4; D unresolved. V was trimmed by 4 bases and J by 4 bases, leaving 7 bases between them. CDR1 is ENHRY and CDR2 is SYGVKD in the germline V gene. This CDR3 has 13 amino acids.

This clonotype has at least ten counts. The J gene is TRBJ2-3, the V gene TRBV20-1; possibly TRBD2 for D (7 bases). V was trimmed by 4 bases and J by 2 bases, leaving 13 bases between them. The germline V gene has CDR1 DFQATT and CDR2 SNEGSKA (reference sequence). The length of the CDR3 is 14 residues. For the CDR3, the DNA is TGCAGTGCTAAGGAGGGGGGGGACACAGATACGCAGTATTTT. Protein: CSAKEGGDTDTQYF.

This clonotype has a count of ten or more. The chain joins TRBV7-2 to TRBJ2-5; 11 bases line up with TRBD2. J was trimmed by 4 bases and V by 5 bases; bases with no gene match: 9. The CDR3 loop spans 16 amino acids. CDR1 SGHTA and CDR2 FQGNSA come from the germline V gene. This CDR3 reads CASSPVAGGWGETQYF. In DNA, the CDR3 is TGTGCCAGCAGCCCGGTAGCGGGGGGGTGGGGAGAGACCCAGTACTTC.